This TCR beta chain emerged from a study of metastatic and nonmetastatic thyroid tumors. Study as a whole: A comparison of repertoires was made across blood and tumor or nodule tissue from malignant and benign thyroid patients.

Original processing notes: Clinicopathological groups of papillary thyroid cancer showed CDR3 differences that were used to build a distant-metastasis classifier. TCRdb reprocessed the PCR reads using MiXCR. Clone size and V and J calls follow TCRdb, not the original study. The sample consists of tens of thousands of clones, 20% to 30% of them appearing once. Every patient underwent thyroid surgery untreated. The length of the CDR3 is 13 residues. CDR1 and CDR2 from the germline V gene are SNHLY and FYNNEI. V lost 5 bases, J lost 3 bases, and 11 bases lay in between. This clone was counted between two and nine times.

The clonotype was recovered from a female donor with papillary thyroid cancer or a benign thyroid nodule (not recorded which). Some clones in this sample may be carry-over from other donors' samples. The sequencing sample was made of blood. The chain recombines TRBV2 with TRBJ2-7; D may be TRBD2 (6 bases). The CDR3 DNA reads TGTGCCAGCAGTAGCGGGCTAAGCTACGAGCAGTACTTC. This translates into CASSSGLSYEQYF.